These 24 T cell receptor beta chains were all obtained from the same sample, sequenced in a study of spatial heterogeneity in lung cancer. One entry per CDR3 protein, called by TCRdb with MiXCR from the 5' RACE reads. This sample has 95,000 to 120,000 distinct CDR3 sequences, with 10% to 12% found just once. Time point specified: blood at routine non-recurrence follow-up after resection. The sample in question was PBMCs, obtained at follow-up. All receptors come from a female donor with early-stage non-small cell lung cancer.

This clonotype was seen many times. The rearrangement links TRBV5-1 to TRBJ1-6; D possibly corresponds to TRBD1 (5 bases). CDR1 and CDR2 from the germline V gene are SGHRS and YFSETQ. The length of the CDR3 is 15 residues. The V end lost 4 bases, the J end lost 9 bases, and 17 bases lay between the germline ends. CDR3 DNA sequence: TGCGCCAGCAGCCTGGGGCTCCACGAGGCTTCACCCCTCCACTTT. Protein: CASSLGLHEASPLHF.

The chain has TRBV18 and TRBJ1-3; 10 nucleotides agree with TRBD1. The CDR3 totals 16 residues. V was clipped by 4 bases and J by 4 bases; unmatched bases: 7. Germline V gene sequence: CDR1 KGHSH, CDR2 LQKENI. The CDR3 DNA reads TGTGCCAGCTCACAACAAGGGACAGGGGCCGGAAACACCATATATTTT. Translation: CASSQQGTGAGNTIYF.

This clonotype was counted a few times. CDR3 in amino acids: CASSLEAGTYEQYV. CDR3 coding DNA: TGTGCCAGCTCCCTCGAAGCGGGAACCTACGAGCAGTACGTC. The chain combines TRBV18 with TRBJ2-7, with TRBD2 matching over 7 bases. The CDR3 runs to 14 residues. CDR1 is KGHSH and CDR2 is LQKENI in the germline V gene. V was clipped by 6 bases and J by 2 bases; unmatched bases: 7.

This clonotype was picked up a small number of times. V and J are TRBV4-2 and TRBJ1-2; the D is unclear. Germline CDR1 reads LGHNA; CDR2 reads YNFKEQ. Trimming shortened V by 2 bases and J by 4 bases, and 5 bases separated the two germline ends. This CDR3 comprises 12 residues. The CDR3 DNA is TGTGCCAGCAGCCAACCCGTCTATGGCTACACCTTC. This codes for CASSQPVYGYTF.

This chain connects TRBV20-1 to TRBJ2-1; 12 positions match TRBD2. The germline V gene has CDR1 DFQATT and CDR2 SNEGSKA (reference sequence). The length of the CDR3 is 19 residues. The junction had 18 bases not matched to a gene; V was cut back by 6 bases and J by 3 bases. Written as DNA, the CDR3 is TGCAGTGCCCCTGGACTAGCGGGGACCAAAGGGGTCCACTACAATGAGCAGTTCTTC. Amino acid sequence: CSAPGLAGTKGVHYNEQFF.

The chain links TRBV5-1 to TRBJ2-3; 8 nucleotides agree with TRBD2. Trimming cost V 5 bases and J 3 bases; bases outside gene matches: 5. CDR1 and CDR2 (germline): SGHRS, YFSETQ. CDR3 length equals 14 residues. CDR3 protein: CASRSAGETDTQYF. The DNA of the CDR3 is TGCGCCAGCAGGTCAGCGGGAGAGACAGATACGCAGTATTTT.

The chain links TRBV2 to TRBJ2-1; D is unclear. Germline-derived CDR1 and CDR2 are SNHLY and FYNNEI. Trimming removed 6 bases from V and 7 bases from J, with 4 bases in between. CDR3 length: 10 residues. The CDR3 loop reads CASRKNEQFF. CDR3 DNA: TGTGCCAGCAGGAAAAATGAGCAGTTCTTC.

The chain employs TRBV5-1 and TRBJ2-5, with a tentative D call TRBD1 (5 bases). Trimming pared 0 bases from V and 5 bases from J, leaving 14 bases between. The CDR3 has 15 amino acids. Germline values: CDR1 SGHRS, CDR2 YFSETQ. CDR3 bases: TGCGCCAGCAGCTTGGAAGGGGCATTCCGTGAGACCCAGTACTTC. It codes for CASSLEGAFRETQYF.

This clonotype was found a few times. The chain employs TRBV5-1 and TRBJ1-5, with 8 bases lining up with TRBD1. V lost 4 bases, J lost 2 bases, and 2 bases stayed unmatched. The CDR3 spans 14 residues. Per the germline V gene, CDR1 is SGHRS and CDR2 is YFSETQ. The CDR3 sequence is CASSKGQGNQPQHF. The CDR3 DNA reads TGCGCCAGCAGCAAGGGACAGGGCAATCAGCCCCAGCATTTT.

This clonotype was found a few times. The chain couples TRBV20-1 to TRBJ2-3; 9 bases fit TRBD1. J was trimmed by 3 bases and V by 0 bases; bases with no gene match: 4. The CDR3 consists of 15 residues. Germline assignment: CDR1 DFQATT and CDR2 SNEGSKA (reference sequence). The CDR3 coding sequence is TGCAGTGCTAGAGATGGGGGACAGGGAACAGATACGCAGTATTTT. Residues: CSARDGGQGTDTQYF.

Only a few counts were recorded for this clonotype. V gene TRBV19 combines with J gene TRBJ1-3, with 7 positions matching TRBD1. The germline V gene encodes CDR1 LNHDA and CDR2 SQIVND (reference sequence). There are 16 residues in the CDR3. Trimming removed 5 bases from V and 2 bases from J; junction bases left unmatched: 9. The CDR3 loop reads CASSAWATGAGNTIYF. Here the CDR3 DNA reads TGTGCCAGTAGTGCCTGGGCTACAGGGGCTGGAAACACCATATATTTT.

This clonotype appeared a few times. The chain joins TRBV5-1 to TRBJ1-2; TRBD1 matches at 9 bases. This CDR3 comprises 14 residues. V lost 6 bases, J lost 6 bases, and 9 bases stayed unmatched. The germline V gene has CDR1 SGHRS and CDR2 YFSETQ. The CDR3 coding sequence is TGCGCCAGCAACCCCGGGACAGGGACGGATGGCTACACCTTC. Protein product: CASNPGTGTDGYTF.

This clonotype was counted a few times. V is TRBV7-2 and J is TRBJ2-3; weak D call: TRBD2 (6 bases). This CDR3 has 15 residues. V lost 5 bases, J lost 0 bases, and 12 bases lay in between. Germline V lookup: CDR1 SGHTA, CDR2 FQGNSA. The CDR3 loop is CASSIAGLSTDTQYF. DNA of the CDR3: TGTGCCAGCAGCATCGCGGGGCTCAGCACAGATACGCAGTATTTT.

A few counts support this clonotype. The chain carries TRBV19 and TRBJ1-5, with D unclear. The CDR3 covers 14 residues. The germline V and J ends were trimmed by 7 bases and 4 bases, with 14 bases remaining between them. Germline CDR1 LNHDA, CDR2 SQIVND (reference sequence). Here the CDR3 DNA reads TGTGCCAGTATCGGAAGGGTCCTTAATCAGCCCCAGCATTTT. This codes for CASIGRVLNQPQHF.

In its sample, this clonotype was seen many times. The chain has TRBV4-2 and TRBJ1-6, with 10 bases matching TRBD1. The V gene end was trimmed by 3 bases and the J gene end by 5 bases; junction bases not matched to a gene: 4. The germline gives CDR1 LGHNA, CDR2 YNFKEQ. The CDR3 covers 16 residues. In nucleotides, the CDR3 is TGTGCCAGCAGCCATGGGACAGGGGAGAATAATTCACCCCTCCACTTT. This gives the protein CASSHGTGENNSPLHF.

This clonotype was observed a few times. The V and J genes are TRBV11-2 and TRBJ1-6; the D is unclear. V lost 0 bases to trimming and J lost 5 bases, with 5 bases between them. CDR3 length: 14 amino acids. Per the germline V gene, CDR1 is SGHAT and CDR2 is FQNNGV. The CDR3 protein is CASSLDRNNSPLHF. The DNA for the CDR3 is TGTGCCAGCAGCTTAGACAGAAATAATTCACCCCTCCACTTT.

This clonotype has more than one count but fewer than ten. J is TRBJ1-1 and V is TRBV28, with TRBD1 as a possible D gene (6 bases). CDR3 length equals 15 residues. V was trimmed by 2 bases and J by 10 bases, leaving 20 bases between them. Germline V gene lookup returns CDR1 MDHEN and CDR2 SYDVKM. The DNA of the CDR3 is TGTGCCAGCAGTTTAGCTCACAGGGACCGCGTAGGAGCTTTCTTT. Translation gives CASSLAHRDRVGAFF.

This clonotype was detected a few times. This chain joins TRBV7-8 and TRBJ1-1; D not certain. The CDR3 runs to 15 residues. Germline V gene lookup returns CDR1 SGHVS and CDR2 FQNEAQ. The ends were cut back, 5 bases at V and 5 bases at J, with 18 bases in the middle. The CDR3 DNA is TGTGCCAGCAGCCCCCTTTCTTCCCGCGGGACTGAAGCTTTCTTT. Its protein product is CASSPLSSRGTEAFF.

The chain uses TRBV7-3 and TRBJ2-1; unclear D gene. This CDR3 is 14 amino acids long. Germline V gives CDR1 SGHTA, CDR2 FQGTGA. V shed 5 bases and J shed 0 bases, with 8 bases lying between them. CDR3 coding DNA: TGTGCCAGCAGCCCCTATAGCTCCTACAATGAGCAGTTCTTC. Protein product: CASSPYSSYNEQFF.

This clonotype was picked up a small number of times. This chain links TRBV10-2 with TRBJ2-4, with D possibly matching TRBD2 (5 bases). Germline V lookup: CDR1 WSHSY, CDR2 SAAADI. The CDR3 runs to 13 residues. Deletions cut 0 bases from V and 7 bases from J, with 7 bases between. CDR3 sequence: CASSESPGNIQYF. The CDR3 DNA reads TGCGCCAGCAGTGAGTCACCGGGGAACATTCAGTACTTC.

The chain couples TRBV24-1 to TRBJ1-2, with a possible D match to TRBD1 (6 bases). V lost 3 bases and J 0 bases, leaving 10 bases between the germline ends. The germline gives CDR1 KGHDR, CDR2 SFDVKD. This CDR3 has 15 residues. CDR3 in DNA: TGTGCCACCAGTGATCGCAGGGGATCTAACTATGGCTACACCTTC. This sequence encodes CATSDRRGSNYGYTF.

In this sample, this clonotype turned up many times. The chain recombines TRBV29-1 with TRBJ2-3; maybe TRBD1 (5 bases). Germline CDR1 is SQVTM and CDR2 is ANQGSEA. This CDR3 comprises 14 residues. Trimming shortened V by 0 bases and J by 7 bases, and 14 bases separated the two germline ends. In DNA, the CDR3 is TGCAGCGTTGAAGACGGCTCGCGGACAAATACGCAGTATTTT. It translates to CSVEDGSRTNTQYF.

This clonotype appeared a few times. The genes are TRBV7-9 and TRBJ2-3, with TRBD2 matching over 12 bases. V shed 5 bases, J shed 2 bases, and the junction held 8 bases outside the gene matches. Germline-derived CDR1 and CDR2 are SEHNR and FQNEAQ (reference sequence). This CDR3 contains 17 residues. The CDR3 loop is CASSPWTSGAPTDTQYF. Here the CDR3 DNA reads TGTGCCAGCAGCCCATGGACTAGCGGGGCACCCACAGATACGCAGTATTTT.

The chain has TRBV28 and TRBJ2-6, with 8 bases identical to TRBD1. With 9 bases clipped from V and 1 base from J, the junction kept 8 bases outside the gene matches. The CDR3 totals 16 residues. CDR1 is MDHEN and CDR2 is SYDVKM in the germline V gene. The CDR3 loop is CASMQGARSGANVLTF. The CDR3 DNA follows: TGTGCCAGTATGCAGGGGGCGCGGTCTGGGGCCAACGTCCTGACTTTC.